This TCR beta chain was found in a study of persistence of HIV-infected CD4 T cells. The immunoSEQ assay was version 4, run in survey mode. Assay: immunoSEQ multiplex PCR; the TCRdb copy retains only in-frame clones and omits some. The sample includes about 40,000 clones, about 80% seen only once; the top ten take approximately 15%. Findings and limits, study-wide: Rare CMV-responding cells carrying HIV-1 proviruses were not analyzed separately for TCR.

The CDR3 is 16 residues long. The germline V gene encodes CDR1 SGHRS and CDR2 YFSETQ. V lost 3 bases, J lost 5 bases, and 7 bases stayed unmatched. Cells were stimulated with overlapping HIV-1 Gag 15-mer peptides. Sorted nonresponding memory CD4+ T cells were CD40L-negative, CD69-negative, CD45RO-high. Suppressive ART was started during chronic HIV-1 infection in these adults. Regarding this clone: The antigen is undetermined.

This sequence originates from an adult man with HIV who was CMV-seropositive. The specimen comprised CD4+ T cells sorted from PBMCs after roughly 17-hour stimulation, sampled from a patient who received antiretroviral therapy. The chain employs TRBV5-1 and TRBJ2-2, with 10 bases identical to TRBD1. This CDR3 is CASSSLDRGGTGELFF. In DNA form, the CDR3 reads TGCGCCAGCAGCTCCCTGGACAGGGGGGGAACCGGGGAGCTGTTTTTT.